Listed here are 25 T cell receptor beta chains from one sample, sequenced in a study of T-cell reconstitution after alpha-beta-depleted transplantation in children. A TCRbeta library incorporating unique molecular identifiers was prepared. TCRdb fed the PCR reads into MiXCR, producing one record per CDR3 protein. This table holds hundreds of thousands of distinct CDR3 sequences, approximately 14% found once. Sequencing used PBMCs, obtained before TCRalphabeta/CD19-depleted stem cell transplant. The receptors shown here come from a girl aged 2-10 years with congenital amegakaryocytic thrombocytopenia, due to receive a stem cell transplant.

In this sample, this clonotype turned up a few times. The CDR3 spells CASSLALSGNRGQFF. In DNA, the CDR3 is TGTGCCAGCAGTTTAGCGCTTTCGGGGAATAGGGGGCAGTTCTTC. The V call is TRBV12-3 or TRBV12-4, the J call TRBJ2-1; D is perhaps TRBD1 or TRBD2 (5 bases each). V dropped 0 bases and J dropped 12 bases, with 18 bases sitting between them. CDR3 length: 15 residues.

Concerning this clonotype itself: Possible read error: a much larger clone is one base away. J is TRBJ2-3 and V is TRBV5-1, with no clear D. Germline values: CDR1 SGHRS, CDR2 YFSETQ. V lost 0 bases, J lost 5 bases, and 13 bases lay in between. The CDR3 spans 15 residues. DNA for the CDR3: TGCGCCAGCAGCTTGGCAGACTCCACGGGAGATACGCAGTATTTT. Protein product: CASSLADSTGDTQYF.

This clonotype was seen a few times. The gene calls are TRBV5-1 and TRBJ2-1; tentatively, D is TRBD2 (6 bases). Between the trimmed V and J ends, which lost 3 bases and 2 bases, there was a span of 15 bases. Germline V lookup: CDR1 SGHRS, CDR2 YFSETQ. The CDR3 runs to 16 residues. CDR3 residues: CASSSGWGTPYNEQFF. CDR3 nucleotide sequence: TGCGCCAGCAGCTCCGGGTGGGGGACTCCCTACAATGAGCAGTTCTTC. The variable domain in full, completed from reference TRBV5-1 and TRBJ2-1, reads KAGVTQTPRYLIKTRGQQVTLSCSPISGHRSVSWYQQTPGQGLQFLFEYFSETQRNKGNFPGRFSGRQFSNSRSEMNVSTLELGDSALYLCASSSGWGTPYNEQFFGPGTRLTVL.

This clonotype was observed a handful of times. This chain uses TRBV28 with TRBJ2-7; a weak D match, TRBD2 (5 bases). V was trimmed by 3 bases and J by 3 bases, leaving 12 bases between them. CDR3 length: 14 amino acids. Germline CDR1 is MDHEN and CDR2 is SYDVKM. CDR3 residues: CASSLFWRVYEQYF. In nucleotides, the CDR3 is TGTGCCAGCAGTTTGTTTTGGCGGGTCTACGAGCAGTACTTC.

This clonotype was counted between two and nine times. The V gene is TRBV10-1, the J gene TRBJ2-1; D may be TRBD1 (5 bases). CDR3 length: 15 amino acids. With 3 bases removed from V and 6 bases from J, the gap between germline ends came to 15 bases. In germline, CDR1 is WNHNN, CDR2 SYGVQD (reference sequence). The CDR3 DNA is TGCGCCAGCAGTGATGGGCTAGTAGGGGCCAATGAGCAGTTCTTC. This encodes CASSDGLVGANEQFF.

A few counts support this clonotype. DNA for the CDR3: TGTGCCAGTAGTATCCCATTAGCGGCAAGCTCCTACAATGAGCAGTTCTTC. It is translated as CASSIPLAASSYNEQFF. This chain connects TRBV19 to TRBJ2-1; D may be TRBD2 (6 bases). The V gene's germline CDR1 is LNHDA and CDR2 SQIVND (reference sequence). V lost 3 bases and J 0 bases, leaving 15 bases between the germline ends. The CDR3 contains 17 residues.

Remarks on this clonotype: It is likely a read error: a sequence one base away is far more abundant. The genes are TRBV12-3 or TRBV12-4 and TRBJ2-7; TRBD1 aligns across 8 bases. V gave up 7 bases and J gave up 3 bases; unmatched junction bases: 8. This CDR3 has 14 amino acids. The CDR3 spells CASNPGQGSYEQYF. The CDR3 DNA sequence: TGTGCCAGCAATCCCGGACAGGGAAGCTACGAGCAGTACTTC.

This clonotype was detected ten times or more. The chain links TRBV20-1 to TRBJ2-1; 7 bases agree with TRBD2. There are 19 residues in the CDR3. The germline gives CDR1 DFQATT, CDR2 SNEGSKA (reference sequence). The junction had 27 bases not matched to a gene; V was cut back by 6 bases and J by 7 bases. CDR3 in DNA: TGCAGTGCCAATCGAGGACTAGTTTCGTTGGTGTTTATCGGGAATGAGCAGTTCTTC. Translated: CSANRGLVSLVFIGNEQFF.

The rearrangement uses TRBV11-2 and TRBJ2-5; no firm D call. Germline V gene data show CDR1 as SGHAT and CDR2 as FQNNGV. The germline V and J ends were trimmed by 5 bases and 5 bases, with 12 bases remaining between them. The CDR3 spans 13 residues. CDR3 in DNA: TGTGCCAGCAGCCCCCGGGCGTGGGAGACCCAGTACTTC. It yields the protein CASSPRAWETQYF.

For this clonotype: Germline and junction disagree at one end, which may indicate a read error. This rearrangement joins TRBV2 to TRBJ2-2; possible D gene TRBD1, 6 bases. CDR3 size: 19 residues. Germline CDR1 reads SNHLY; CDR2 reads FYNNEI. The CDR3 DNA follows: TGTACCAGCAGCTCGTCCCTGGGTGAGCAGGGGCTGATAACCGGGGAGCTGTTTTTT. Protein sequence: CTSSSSLGEQGLITGELFF.

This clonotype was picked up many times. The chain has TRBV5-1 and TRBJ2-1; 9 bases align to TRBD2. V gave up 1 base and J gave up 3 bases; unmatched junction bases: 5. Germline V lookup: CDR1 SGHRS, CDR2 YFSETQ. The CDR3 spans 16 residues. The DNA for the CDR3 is TGCGCCAGCAGCTTGCGACTAGCGGAGGGCTACAATGAGCAGTTCTTC. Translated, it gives CASSLRLAEGYNEQFF. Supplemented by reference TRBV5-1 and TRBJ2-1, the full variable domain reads KAGVTQTPRYLIKTRGQQVTLSCSPISGHRSVSWYQQTPGQGLQFLFEYFSETQRNKGNFPGRFSGRQFSNSRSEMNVSTLELGDSALYLCASSLRLAEGYNEQFFGPGTRLTVL.

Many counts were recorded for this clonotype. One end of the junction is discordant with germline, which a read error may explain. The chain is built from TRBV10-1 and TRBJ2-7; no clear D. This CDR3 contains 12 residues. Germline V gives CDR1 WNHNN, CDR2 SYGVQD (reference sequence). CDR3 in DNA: TGCGCCAGCAGTAAGTCTGGCTACGAGCAGTACTTC. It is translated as CASSKSGYEQYF.

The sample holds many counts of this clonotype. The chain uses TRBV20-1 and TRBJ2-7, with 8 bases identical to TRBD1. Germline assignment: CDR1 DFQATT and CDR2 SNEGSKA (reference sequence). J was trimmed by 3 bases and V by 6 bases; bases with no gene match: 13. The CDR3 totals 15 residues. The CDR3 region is CSASIGAGGNYEQYF. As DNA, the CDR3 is TGCAGTGCCTCTATCGGGGCAGGGGGCAACTACGAGCAGTACTTC.

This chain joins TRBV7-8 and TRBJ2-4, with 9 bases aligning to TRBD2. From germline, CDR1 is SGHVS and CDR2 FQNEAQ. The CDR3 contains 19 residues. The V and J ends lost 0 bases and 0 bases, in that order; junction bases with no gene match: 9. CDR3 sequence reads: CASSLAAGGHKLAKNIQYF. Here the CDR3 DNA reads TGTGCCAGCAGCTTAGCTGCGGGAGGGCACAAATTAGCCAAAAACATTCAGTACTTC. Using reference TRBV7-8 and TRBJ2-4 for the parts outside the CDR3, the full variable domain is GAGVSQSPRYKVAKRGQDVALRCDPISGHVSLFWYQQALGQGPEFLTYFQNEAQLDKSGLPSDRFFAERPEGSVSTLKIQRTQQEDSAVYLCASSLAAGGHKLAKNIQYFGAGTRLSVL.

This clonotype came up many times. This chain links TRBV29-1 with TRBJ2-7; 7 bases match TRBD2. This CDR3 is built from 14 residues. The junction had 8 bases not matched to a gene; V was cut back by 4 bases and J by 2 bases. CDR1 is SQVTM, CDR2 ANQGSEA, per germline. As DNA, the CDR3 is TGCAGCGTTGCCCCAAGCGGGGTTCCCTACGAGCAGTACTTC. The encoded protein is CSVAPSGVPYEQYF.

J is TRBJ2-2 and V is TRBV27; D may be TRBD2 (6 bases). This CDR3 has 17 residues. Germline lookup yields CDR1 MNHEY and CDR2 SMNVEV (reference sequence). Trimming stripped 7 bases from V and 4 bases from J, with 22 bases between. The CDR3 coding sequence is TGTGCCAGCACGGCTGGTAGGGAGGATTTGATCACCGGGGAGCTGTTTTTT. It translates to CASTAGREDLITGELFF.

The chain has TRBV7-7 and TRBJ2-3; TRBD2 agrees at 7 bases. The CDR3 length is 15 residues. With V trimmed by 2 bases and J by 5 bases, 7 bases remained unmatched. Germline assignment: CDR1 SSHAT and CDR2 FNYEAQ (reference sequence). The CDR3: CASSLSSGGKDTQYF. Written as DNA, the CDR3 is TGTGCCAGCAGCTTATCCTCCGGGGGGAAAGATACGCAGTATTTT.

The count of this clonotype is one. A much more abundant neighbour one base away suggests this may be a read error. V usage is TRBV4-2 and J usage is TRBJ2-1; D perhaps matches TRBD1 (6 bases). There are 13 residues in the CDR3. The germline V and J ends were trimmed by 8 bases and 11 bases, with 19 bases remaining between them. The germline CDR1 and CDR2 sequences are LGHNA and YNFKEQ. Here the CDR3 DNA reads TGTGCCAGCGGCCCCTCGGACAGCGGTAAGCAGTTCTTC. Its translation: CASGPSDSGKQFF.

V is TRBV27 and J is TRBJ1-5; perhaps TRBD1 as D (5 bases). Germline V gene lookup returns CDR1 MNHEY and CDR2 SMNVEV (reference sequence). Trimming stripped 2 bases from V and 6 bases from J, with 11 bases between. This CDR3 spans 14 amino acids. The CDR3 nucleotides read TGTGCCAGCAGTTTAGTCGGACATGCTCAGCCCCAGCATTTT. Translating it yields CASSLVGHAQPQHF.

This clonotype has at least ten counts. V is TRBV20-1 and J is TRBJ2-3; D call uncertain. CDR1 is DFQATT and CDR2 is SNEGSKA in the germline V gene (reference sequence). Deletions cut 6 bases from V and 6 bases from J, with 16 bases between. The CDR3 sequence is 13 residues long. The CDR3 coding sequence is TGCAGTGCCCCGCCCGGGCCCTTCGATACGCAGTATTTT. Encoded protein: CSAPPGPFDTQYF.

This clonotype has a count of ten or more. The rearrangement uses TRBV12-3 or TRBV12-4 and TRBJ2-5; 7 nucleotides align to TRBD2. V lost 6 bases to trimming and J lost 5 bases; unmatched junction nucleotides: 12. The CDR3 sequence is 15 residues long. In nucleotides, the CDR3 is TGTGCCAGCAGAAGAGAGCGGGAAAGTCGGGAGACCCAGTACTTC. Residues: CASRRERESRETQYF.

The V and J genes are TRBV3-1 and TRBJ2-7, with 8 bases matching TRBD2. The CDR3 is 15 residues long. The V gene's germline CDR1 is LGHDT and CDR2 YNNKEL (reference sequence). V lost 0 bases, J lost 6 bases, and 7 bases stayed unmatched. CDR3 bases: TGTGCCAGCAGCCAAGATAAGGGACTAGTTTTCGAGCAGTACTTC. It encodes CASSQDKGLVFEQYF.

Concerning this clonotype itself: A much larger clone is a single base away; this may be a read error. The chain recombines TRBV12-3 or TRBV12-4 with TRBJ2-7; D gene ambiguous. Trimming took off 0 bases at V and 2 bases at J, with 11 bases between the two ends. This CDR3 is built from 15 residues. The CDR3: CASSLAPNVAYEQYF. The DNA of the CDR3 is TGTGCCAGCAGTTTAGCGCCCAATGTGGCCTACGAGCAGTACTTC.

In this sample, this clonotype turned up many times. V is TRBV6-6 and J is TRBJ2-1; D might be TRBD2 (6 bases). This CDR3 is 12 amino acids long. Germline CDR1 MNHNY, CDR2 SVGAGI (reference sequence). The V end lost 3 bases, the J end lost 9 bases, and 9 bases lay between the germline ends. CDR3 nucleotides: TGTGCCAGCAGTTATATCGGGGGTGAGCAGTTCTTC. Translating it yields CASSYIGGEQFF.

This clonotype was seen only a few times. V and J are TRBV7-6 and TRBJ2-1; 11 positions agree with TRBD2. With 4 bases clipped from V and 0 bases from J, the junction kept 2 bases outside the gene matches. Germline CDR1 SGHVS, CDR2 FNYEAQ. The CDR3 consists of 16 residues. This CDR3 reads CASSYSGRASYNEQFF. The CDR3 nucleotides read TGTGCCAGCAGCTATAGCGGGAGGGCCTCCTACAATGAGCAGTTCTTC. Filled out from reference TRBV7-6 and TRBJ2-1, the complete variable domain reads GAGVSQSPRYKVTKRGQDVALRCDPISGHVSLYWYRQALGQGPEFLTYFNYEAQQDKSGLPNDRFSAERPEGSISTLTIQRTEQRDSAMYRCASSYSGRASYNEQFFGPGTRLTVL.